Each of the 30 T cell receptor beta chains below was sequenced from the same sample in a study of technical replicates of blood from a few donors. Using immunoSEQ multiplex PCR, the repertoire was profiled, and TCRdb retains in-frame clones only, with some absent. This table has around 97,000 clones, approximately 95% appearing once. The sequenced material came from T cells isolated from PBMCs. These receptors were taken from a human donor in good health.

The chain uses TRBV9 and TRBJ1-2; a weak D match, TRBD1 (6 bases). The V gene lost 4 bases and the J gene lost 8 bases, with 15 bases spanning the gap. The CDR3 has 13 amino acids. Germline V gene lookup returns CDR1 SGDLS and CDR2 YYNGEE. CDR3 DNA sequence: TGTGCCAGCAGCCCAAGGACAGACCGCGGCTACACCTTC. The encoded protein is CASSPRTDRGYTF.

The V and J genes are TRBV19 and TRBJ1-2, with 11 bases fitting TRBD1. CDR1 is LNHDA, CDR2 SQIVND, per germline (reference sequence). Trimming at V came to 9 bases and at J to 0 bases, leaving 6 bases not matched to a gene. This CDR3 has 15 amino acids. In DNA, the CDR3 is TGTGCCAGCAGGGACAGGGGGATATCTAACTATGGCTACACCTTC. Its translation is CASRDRGISNYGYTF.

This chain links TRBV5-6 with TRBJ2-3, with a tentative D call TRBD2 (5 bases). The CDR3 has 16 amino acids. Deletions cut 0 bases from V and 4 bases from J, with 15 bases between. Germline lookup yields CDR1 SGHDT and CDR2 YYEEEE. CDR3 residues: CASSLESLAYPDTQYF. The CDR3 nucleotides read TGTGCCAGCAGCTTGGAAAGTCTAGCTTACCCAGATACGCAGTATTTT.

The CDR3 coding sequence is TGTGCCAGCAGCCCCCGGGGGGCACGCTACAATGAGCAGTTCTTC. This translates into CASSPRGARYNEQFF. This chain links TRBV7-9 with TRBJ2-1; tentative D call: TRBD2 (7 bases). This CDR3 is 15 amino acids long. V was trimmed by 5 bases and J by 3 bases, leaving 14 bases between them. Per germline, CDR1 SEHNR and CDR2 FQNEAQ (reference sequence).

The rearrangement uses TRBV7-8 and TRBJ2-7; 14 bases line up with TRBD2. The CDR3 runs to 15 residues. The junction had 6 bases not matched to a gene; V was cut back by 5 bases and J by 6 bases. In germline, CDR1 is SGHVS, CDR2 FQNEAQ. The CDR3 DNA sequence: TGTGCCAGCAGCCTCCGACTAGCGGGAGGGGGCGAGCAGTACTTC. Translation: CASSLRLAGGGEQYF.

This chain connects TRBV12-5 to TRBJ2-5, with D possibly matching TRBD2 (5 bases). CDR1 LGHNT and CDR2 FRNRAP come from the germline V gene. Trimming stripped 3 bases from V and 4 bases from J, with 15 bases between. The CDR3 sequence is 15 residues long. Here the CDR3 DNA reads TGTGCTAGTGGTTTATCGGGGATAGCAGGAGAGACCCAGTACTTC. Translating gives CASGLSGIAGETQYF.

J is TRBJ2-5 and V is TRBV19; 7 positions agree with TRBD1. The DNA end is a closer match to TRBJ2-7, so the J assignment may be wrong. CDR1 and CDR2 (germline): LNHDA, SQIVND (reference sequence). This CDR3 region has 13 residues. The CDR3 DNA is TGTGCCAGCAACCGACAGGGAGAGGACGAGCAGTACTTC. Amino acids: CASNRQGEDEQYF.

This chain connects TRBV11-2 to TRBJ2-3; 8 bases align to TRBD2. The CDR3 extends over 15 amino acids. The germline V gene has CDR1 SGHAT and CDR2 FQNNGV. V shed 4 bases and J 5 bases; nucleotides not matched to a gene: 8. The CDR3 here is CASSSLTSGQDTQYF. The CDR3 DNA follows: TGTGCCAGCAGCTCGCTAACTAGCGGCCAAGATACGCAGTATTTT.

The genes are TRBV19 and TRBJ1-1; D gene unclear. V lost 0 bases and J 0 bases, leaving 8 bases between the germline ends. The CDR3 covers 15 residues. The V gene's germline CDR1 is LNHDA and CDR2 SQIVND (reference sequence). The CDR3 DNA is TGTGCCAGTAGTATAGATGGAGCTCTGAACACTGAAGCTTTCTTT. Protein product: CASSIDGALNTEAFF.

The chain is built from TRBV9 and TRBJ2-1; TRBD1 might be the D (5 bases). This CDR3 has 16 amino acids. Germline loops: CDR1 SGDLS, CDR2 YYNGEE. V was clipped by 0 bases and J by 0 bases, with 10 bases between them. In DNA form, the CDR3 reads TGTGCCAGCAGCGTAGGACAGCTAAGCTCCTACAATGAGCAGTTCTTC. Its translation: CASSVGQLSSYNEQFF. Drawing the rest from reference TRBV9 and TRBJ2-1, the complete variable domain is DSGVTQTPKHLITATGQRVTLRCSPRSGDLSVYWYQQSLDQGLQFLIQYYNGEERAKGNILERFSAQQFPDLHSELNLSSLELGDSALYFCASSVGQLSSYNEQFFGPGTRLTVL.

The gene calls are TRBV9 and TRBJ2-1; 13 nucleotides align to TRBD2. The germline gives CDR1 SGDLS, CDR2 YYNGEE. V lost 4 bases and J lost 7; bases outside the gene matches: 8. The CDR3 loop spans 16 amino acids. The CDR3 bases are TGTGCCAGCAGCTACGGACTAGCGGGAGAGGAGAATGAGCAGTTCTTC. Translation gives CASSYGLAGEENEQFF.

V gene TRBV9 combines with J gene TRBJ2-3, with TRBD2 identical over 7 bases. The junction had 8 bases not matched to a gene; V was cut back by 4 bases and J by 0 bases. Germline-derived CDR1 and CDR2 are SGDLS and YYNGEE. The CDR3 has 16 residues. The DNA of the CDR3 is TGTGCCAGCAGCTTGGAACGGGAGGTTAGCACAGATACGCAGTATTTT. Translation: CASSLEREVSTDTQYF.

V is TRBV7-9 and J is TRBJ1-1; D remains unclear. The ends were cut back, 8 bases at V and 0 bases at J, with 10 bases in the middle. The CDR3 is 13 residues long. From germline, CDR1 is SEHNR and CDR2 FQNEAQ (reference sequence). CDR3 in DNA: TGTGCCAGCTTAGTTCTCCTGAACACTGAAGCTTTCTTT. Its protein product is CASLVLLNTEAFF. The entire variable domain, with the rest obtained from reference TRBV7-9 and TRBJ1-1, is as follows: DTGVSQNPRHKITKRGQNVTFRCDPISEHNRLYWYRQTLGQGPEFLTYFQNEAQLEKSRLLSDRFSAERPKGSFSTLEIQRTEQGDSAMYLCASLVLLNTEAFFGQGTRLTVV.

The chain links TRBV5-6 to TRBJ2-7; the D is unclear. CDR1 is SGHDT and CDR2 is YYEEEE in the germline V gene. CDR3 length: 12 amino acids. Trimming cost V 0 bases and J 1 base, with 2 bases left between them. Written as DNA, the CDR3 is TGTGCCAGCAGCTTGGTATCCTACGAGCAGTACTTC. Amino acids: CASSLVSYEQYF.

This chain connects TRBV7-2 to TRBJ1-5; D is uncertain. CDR3 length equals 14 residues. V gave up 5 bases and J gave up 3 bases, with 11 bases separating them. Germline-derived CDR1 and CDR2 are SGHTA and FQGNSA. CDR3 DNA sequence: TGTGCCAGCAGCACCCACGGGGACAATCAGCCCCAGCATTTT. Translating gives CASSTHGDNQPQHF. Looking up the rest from reference TRBV7-2 and TRBJ1-5 gives the full variable domain: GAGVSQSPSNKVTEKGKDVELRCDPISGHTALYWYRQSLGQGLEFLIYFQGNSAPDKSGLPSDRFSAERTGGSVSTLTIQRTQQEDSAVYLCASSTHGDNQPQHFGDGTRLSIL.

This sequence joins TRBV19 and TRBJ1-1, with D possibly matching TRBD1 (5 bases). The length of the CDR3 is 16 residues. CDR1 is LNHDA and CDR2 is SQIVND in the germline V gene (reference sequence). Trimming shortened V by 5 bases and J by 6 bases, and 22 bases separated the two germline ends. The CDR3 sequence: CASSPTGGYTVAEAFF. In nucleotides, the CDR3 is TGTGCCAGTAGTCCAACGGGGGGATATACAGTTGCTGAAGCTTTCTTT.

V is TRBV28 and J is TRBJ2-3, with no clear D. V lost 5 bases and J 3 bases, leaving 6 bases between the germline ends. The CDR3 contains 12 residues. The germline CDR1 and CDR2 sequences are MDHEN and SYDVKM. CDR3 amino acids: CASSEQTDTQYF. DNA of the CDR3: TGTGCCAGCAGTGAACAGACAGATACGCAGTATTTT. Looking up the rest from reference TRBV28 and TRBJ2-3 gives the full variable domain: DVKVTQSSRYLVKRTGEKVFLECVQDMDHENMFWYRQDPGLGLRLIYFSYDVKMKEKGDIPEGYSVSREKKERFSLILESASTNQTSMYLCASSEQTDTQYFGPGTRLTVL.

The chain employs TRBV30 and TRBJ1-5; weak D call: TRBD1 (5 bases). In germline, CDR1 is GTSNPN, CDR2 SVGIG (reference sequence). Trimming cost V 1 base and J 3 bases, with 13 bases left between them. The CDR3 is made up of 15 amino acids. The CDR3 bases are TGTGCCTGGAGTGAAGACAGCCGCTCCAATCAGCCCCAGCATTTT. It codes for CAWSEDSRSNQPQHF.

Regarding this clone: Other nucleotide sequences from this sample produce the same CDR3. This rearrangement joins TRBV9 to TRBJ2-3; no reliable D call. The CDR3 contains 14 residues. The V end was cut by 1 base, the J end by 2 bases, with 8 bases between. Looked up from germline, CDR1 is SGDLS and CDR2 is YYNGEE. The CDR3 DNA follows: TGTGCCAGCAGCGTATCCGGGTCCACAGATACGCAGTATTTT. This encodes CASSVSGSTDTQYF.

The CDR3 coding sequence is TGTGCCAGCAGTTCCTTAGGGGTCGGGTACGAGCAGTACTTC. Translation: CASSSLGVGYEQYF. The chain carries TRBV6-5 and TRBJ2-7; D perhaps matches TRBD1 (5 bases). The CDR3 consists of 14 residues. Between the trimmed V and J ends, which lost 4 bases and 4 bases, there was a span of 14 bases. CDR1 is MNHEY, CDR2 SVGAGI, per germline.

V usage is TRBV15 and J usage is TRBJ2-7; D is possibly TRBD1 (5 bases). Trimming removed 8 bases at V and 2 bases at J, with 13 bases between. The CDR3 extends over 13 amino acids. Germline V gene sequence: CDR1 LNHNV, CDR2 YYDKDF (reference sequence). The CDR3 is CATGSGKTYEQYF. CDR3 nucleotide sequence: TGTGCCACCGGTTCAGGGAAAACCTACGAGCAGTACTTC.

This chain joins TRBV4-1 and TRBJ1-3; 8 nucleotides agree with TRBD1. With V trimmed by 6 bases and J by 3 bases, 10 bases remained unmatched. Germline assignment: CDR1 MGHRA and CDR2 YSYEKL. This CDR3 is 16 amino acids long. The CDR3 DNA sequence: TGCGCCAGCAGTTCCAGGACAGGGCGTAATGGAAACACCATATATTTT. Translation: CASSSRTGRNGNTIYF.

This clone has just a few counts. This chain joins TRBV7-3 and TRBJ1-1; possible D gene TRBD1, 5 bases. The V gene lost 1 base and the J gene lost 0 bases, with 6 bases spanning the gap. Germline loops: CDR1 SGHTA, CDR2 FQGTGA. The CDR3 contains 14 residues. CDR3 region: CASSLKGLNTEAFF. The CDR3 DNA is TGTGCCAGCAGCTTAAAGGGGCTGAACACTGAAGCTTTCTTT.

This chain uses TRBV27 with TRBJ1-1, with 8 bases fitting TRBD1. CDR3 length: 16 residues. Per the germline V gene, CDR1 is MNHEY and CDR2 is SMNVEV (reference sequence). The ends lost 5 bases at V and 4 bases at J; junction bases unmatched: 12. The CDR3, as DNA: TGTGCCAGCAGTACGATACAGGGGGGAAGGGGCACTGAAGCTTTCTTT. Translated, it gives CASSTIQGGRGTEAFF.

This rearrangement joins TRBV4-1 to TRBJ2-3, with 11 bases fitting TRBD1. The CDR3 is made up of 17 amino acids. V shed 0 bases, J shed 4 bases, and the junction held 6 bases outside the gene matches. Germline V gives CDR1 MGHRA, CDR2 YSYEKL. CDR3 in DNA: TGCGCCAGCAGCCAAGATGGACAGGGGGCGTTTTCAGATACGCAGTATTTT. Amino acids: CASSQDGQGAFSDTQYF.

The gene calls are TRBV5-1 and TRBJ1-4, with D possibly TRBD1 on 5 matching bases. Trimming shortened V by 0 bases and J by 4 bases, and 7 bases separated the two germline ends. The germline gives CDR1 SGHRS, CDR2 YFSETQ. CDR3 length equals 14 residues. CDR3 protein: CASSLGQSNEKLFF. The CDR3 DNA reads as TGCGCCAGCAGCTTGGGACAGAGTAATGAAAAACTGTTTTTT.

V usage is TRBV28 and J usage is TRBJ1-5, with a weak D call TRBD1 (5 bases). Germline V gene lookup returns CDR1 MDHEN and CDR2 SYDVKM. V was cut by 10 bases and J by 5 bases, with 12 bases left in between. The CDR3 covers 12 residues. As DNA, the CDR3 is TGTGCCATCAATCAGGGATATCAGCCCCAGCATTTT. It translates to CAINQGYQPQHF.

This rearrangement joins TRBV2 to TRBJ2-1; D may be TRBD2 (6 bases). The V gene lost 8 bases and the J gene lost 6 bases, with 14 bases spanning the gap. The germline V gene encodes CDR1 SNHLY and CDR2 FYNNEI. The CDR3 is made up of 13 amino acids. In DNA form, the CDR3 reads TGTGCCAGCCGGGACTGGGACGGCAATGAGCAGTTCTTC. It yields the protein CASRDWDGNEQFF.

This chain links TRBV27 with TRBJ1-1; D perhaps matches TRBD1 (5 bases). Trimming removed 9 bases at V and 8 bases at J, with 19 bases between. Germline CDR1 and CDR2: MNHEY and SMNVEV (reference sequence). The CDR3 covers 13 residues. DNA of the CDR3: TGTGCCAGTCTCCCCGACAGCCGAGCCGAAGCTTTCTTT. Its protein is CASLPDSRAEAFF.

This sequence joins TRBV15 and TRBJ1-2, with a possible D match to TRBD1 (5 bases). V shed 1 base and J shed 4 bases, with 10 bases lying between them. This CDR3 is 14 amino acids long. CDR1 is LNHNV and CDR2 is YYDKDF in the germline V gene (reference sequence). Here the CDR3 DNA reads TGTGCCACCAGCAGAGTAGCAGGGTCCTATGGCTACACCTTC. Protein sequence: CATSRVAGSYGYTF.